Below are 29 T cell receptor beta chains sequenced from a single sample in a study of graft-versus-host responses after intestinal transplantation. Data came from immunoSEQ multiplex PCR; TCRdb stores just in-frame clones and leaves some out. The sample lists about 21,000 clones, roughly nine tenths occurring once. The material sequenced was PBMCs, taken 65 to 70 days after intestinal transplantation. The source is a human patient who received an intestinal transplant, so some T cells may come from the graft donor.

The chain couples TRBV5-5 to TRBJ2-3; 8 nucleotides agree with TRBD2. V shed 2 bases and J 4 bases; nucleotides not matched to a gene: 12. CDR1 and CDR2 from the germline V gene are SGHKS and YYEKEE (reference sequence). The CDR3 runs 17 residues. Written as DNA, the CDR3 is TGTGCCAGCAGCTTATTAGCGGGGTACGGATCGCCAGATACGCAGTATTTT. Translation gives CASSLLAGYGSPDTQYF.

This chain links TRBV4-1 with TRBJ2-2; D call uncertain. The CDR3 has 16 amino acids. Trimming shortened V by 3 bases and J by 0 bases, and 11 bases separated the two germline ends. Germline lookup yields CDR1 MGHRA and CDR2 YSYEKL. DNA for the CDR3: TGCGCCAGCAGCCATATATCCGTCCCGAACACCGGGGAGCTGTTTTTT. It yields the protein CASSHISVPNTGELFF.

CDR3 sequence (DNA): TGTGCCAGCAGCTTACGGGGGGAGACCAAAAACATTCAGTACTTC. Amino acid sequence: CASSLRGETKNIQYF. This chain connects TRBV13 to TRBJ2-4, with TRBD2 matching over 7 bases. The germline V gene has CDR1 PRHDT and CDR2 FYEKMQ (reference sequence). This CDR3 region has 15 residues. Trimming at V came to 2 bases and at J to 2 bases, leaving 3 bases not matched to a gene.

The chain carries TRBV4-3 and TRBJ1-2; D call uncertain. V lost 0 bases to trimming and J lost 1 base, with 9 bases between them. This CDR3 has 15 amino acids. The V gene's germline CDR1 is LGHNA and CDR2 YSLEER. CDR3 region: CASSQDWTDNYGYTF. The CDR3 DNA reads as TGCGCCAGCAGCCAAGATTGGACGGATAACTATGGCTACACCTTC.

The chain links TRBV7-2 to TRBJ1-2; 10 bases match TRBD1. V dropped 1 base and J dropped 8; count of bases not matched to a gene: 4. CDR1 is SGHTA and CDR2 is FQGNSA in the germline V gene. This CDR3 comprises 14 residues. CDR3 in DNA: TGTGCCAGCAGCTTAGGACAGGGGGCAGGCGGCTACACCTTC. Translating it yields CASSLGQGAGGYTF.

J is TRBJ2-1 and V is TRBV6-4; D gene ambiguous. The CDR3 covers 13 residues. Per the germline V gene, CDR1 is MRHNA and CDR2 is SNTAGT. V lost 0 bases and J 5 bases, leaving 5 bases between the germline ends. The DNA for the CDR3 is TGTGCCAGCAGTGACTCGAACCACAATGAGCAGTTCTTC. It codes for CASSDSNHNEQFF.

This sequence joins TRBV4-1 and TRBJ2-1, with 11 bases that match TRBD2. CDR1 and CDR2 (germline): MGHRA, YSYEKL. The junction had 13 bases not matched to a gene; V was cut back by 3 bases and J by 0 bases. The CDR3 is 20 amino acids. In nucleotides, the CDR3 is TGCGCCAGCAGCCATCTAGCGGGGGGCCTCGCGCGGTACTCCTACAATGAGCAGTTCTTC. As protein: CASSHLAGGLARYSYNEQFF.

The CDR3 coding sequence is TGTGCCAGCAGCTATCGACTAGCGGGGGGAGGGTTCACAGATACGCAGTATTTT. Translated, it gives CASSYRLAGGGFTDTQYF. The genes are TRBV5-6 and TRBJ2-3; 13 bases align to TRBD2. V shed 3 bases, J shed 2 bases, and the junction held 9 bases outside the gene matches. The CDR3 extends over 18 amino acids. Germline V gene data show CDR1 as SGHDT and CDR2 as YYEEEE.

The chain has TRBV7-9 and TRBJ2-7, with 9 bases lining up with TRBD1. From germline, CDR1 is SEHNR and CDR2 FQNEAQ (reference sequence). Trimming cost V 4 bases and J 1 base; bases outside gene matches: 8. The CDR3 consists of 16 residues. CDR3: CASSSPQGAPSYEQYF. Written as DNA, the CDR3 is TGTGCCAGCAGCTCCCCACAGGGGGCCCCTTCCTACGAGCAGTACTTC. Combining the CDR3 with reference TRBV7-9 and TRBJ2-7 gives the whole variable domain DTGVSQNPRHKITKRGQNVTFRCDPISEHNRLYWYRQTLGQGPEFLTYFQNEAQLEKSRLLSDRFSAERPKGSFSTLEIQRTEQGDSAMYLCASSSPQGAPSYEQYFGPGTRLTVT.

The J gene is TRBJ2-7, the V gene TRBV4-3; 7 positions agree with TRBD2. Trimming removed 1 base from V and 4 bases from J; junction bases left unmatched: 4. CDR1 is LGHNA, CDR2 YSLEER, per germline. The CDR3 loop spans 14 amino acids. The DNA of the CDR3 is TGCGCCAGCAGCCAAGGGCTAGCGGAATACGAGCAGTACTTC. It encodes CASSQGLAEYEQYF.

This clone was seen only once. This chain connects TRBV7-8 to TRBJ2-3; D remains ambiguous. Looked up from germline, CDR1 is SGHVS and CDR2 is FQNEAQ. This CDR3 has 16 amino acids. Between the trimmed V and J ends, which lost 2 bases and 0 bases, there was a span of 12 bases. The CDR3: CASSLFLGSSTDTQYF. As DNA, the CDR3 is TGTGCCAGCAGCTTATTTCTGGGGTCTAGCACAGATACGCAGTATTTT.

The J gene is TRBJ2-1, the V gene TRBV9; weak D call: TRBD2 (6 bases). The CDR3 spans 19 residues. Looked up from germline, CDR1 is SGDLS and CDR2 is YYNGEE. V shed 3 bases and J shed 3 bases, with 25 bases lying between them. CDR3 nucleotide sequence: TGTGCCAGCAGCGCGCGGGACTGGAACTTTGCTCTAGTCTACAATGAGCAGTTCTTC. This sequence encodes CASSARDWNFALVYNEQFF.

The J gene is TRBJ1-2, the V gene TRBV12-5; possible D gene TRBD1, 6 bases. Germline V gives CDR1 LGHNT, CDR2 FRNRAP. Trimming removed 3 bases from V and 5 bases from J, with 13 bases in between. There are 14 residues in the CDR3. As DNA, the CDR3 is TGTGCTAGTGGTTTCTCCGGACAGACGTATGGCTACACCTTC. Encoded protein: CASGFSGQTYGYTF.

The chain employs TRBV5-1 and TRBJ2-7; possibly TRBD2 for D (6 bases). Germline V gene lookup returns CDR1 SGHRS and CDR2 YFSETQ. Trimming left V 2 bases short and J 2 bases short, with 17 bases between. The CDR3 covers 16 residues. In nucleotides, the CDR3 is TGCGCCAGCAGCTTCCCGATGGAGGGCTTCCCCTACGAGCAGTACTTC. Its protein product is CASSFPMEGFPYEQYF.

The genes are TRBV19 and TRBJ2-5; TRBD2 matches at 12 bases. V lost 1 base and J lost 2; bases outside the gene matches: 5. The germline V gene encodes CDR1 LNHDA and CDR2 SQIVND (reference sequence). CDR3 size: 17 residues. Here the CDR3 DNA reads TGTGCCAGTAGTATAGCTAGACTAGCGGGAGAGCAAGAGACCCAGTACTTC. Protein sequence: CASSIARLAGEQETQYF.

This clone was counted a few times. The chain recombines TRBV4-3 with TRBJ2-5; weak D call: TRBD1 (5 bases). Germline lookup yields CDR1 LGHNA and CDR2 YSLEER. The V gene lost 0 bases and the J gene lost 1 base, with 6 bases spanning the gap. CDR3 length: 14 amino acids. This CDR3 reads CASSQEQGQETQYF. The CDR3, as DNA: TGCGCCAGCAGCCAAGAGCAGGGCCAAGAGACCCAGTACTTC.

V gene TRBV19 combines with J gene TRBJ2-3; D is unclear. Germline CDR1 and CDR2: LNHDA and SQIVND (reference sequence). The CDR3 runs to 18 residues. The V end was cut by 0 bases, the J end by 1 base, with 17 bases between. In DNA form, the CDR3 reads TGTGCCAGTAGTATAGATCGAGACTGGCAGTCAGGCACAGATACGCAGTATTTT. Protein sequence: CASSIDRDWQSGTDTQYF.

The gene calls are TRBV6-5 and TRBJ2-7, with 10 bases aligning to TRBD1. The V gene's germline CDR1 is MNHEY and CDR2 SVGAGI. The length of the CDR3 is 16 residues. The V and J ends lost 0 bases and 3 bases, in that order; junction bases with no gene match: 5. The CDR3 spells CASSYSSGQGIYEQYF. The CDR3 DNA reads as TGTGCCAGCAGTTACTCATCGGGACAGGGGATCTACGAGCAGTACTTC.

J is TRBJ2-1 and V is TRBV6-4; tentative D call: TRBD2 (5 bases). Germline values: CDR1 MRHNA, CDR2 SNTAGT. Trimming took off 2 bases at V and 3 bases at J, with 11 bases between the two ends. The CDR3 extends over 15 amino acids. The CDR3 bases are TGTGCCAGCAGTGACGCTGCGGGCGACTACAATGAGCAGTTCTTC. Amino acid sequence: CASSDAAGDYNEQFF.

The V and J genes are TRBV6-1 and TRBJ1-1, with 9 bases lining up with TRBD1. The ends lost 5 bases at V and 6 bases at J; junction bases unmatched: 10. Looked up from germline, CDR1 is MNHNS and CDR2 is SASEGT. This CDR3 is built from 15 residues. CDR3 in amino acids: CASSSRDRVASEAFF. CDR3 DNA sequence: TGTGCCAGCAGTTCCCGGGACAGGGTTGCTTCTGAAGCTTTCTTT.

This clone was seen once. This sequence joins TRBV14 and TRBJ2-1, with 13 positions matching TRBD2. The length of the CDR3 is 15 residues. The germline CDR1 and CDR2 sequences are SGHDN and FVKESK. Trimming took 2 bases from V and 9 from J; bases not matched to a gene: 4. The CDR3 loop reads CASSQQTSGGGEQFF. The CDR3, as DNA: TGTGCCAGCAGCCAACAAACTAGCGGGGGGGGTGAGCAGTTCTTC.

This clone was counted a few times. This chain uses TRBV4-3 with TRBJ1-4; D perhaps matches TRBD1 (6 bases). V lost 0 bases and J lost 5, with 19 bases in between. The CDR3 has 18 residues. Looked up from germline, CDR1 is LGHNA and CDR2 is YSLEER. CDR3 protein: CASSQEGGVWESNEKLFF. For the CDR3, the DNA is TGCGCCAGCAGCCAAGAAGGGGGAGTGTGGGAGTCGAATGAAAAACTGTTTTTT.

The V gene is TRBV6-6, the J gene TRBJ2-7; D possibly corresponds to TRBD1 (6 bases). Germline V gene sequence: CDR1 MNHNY, CDR2 SVGAGI (reference sequence). The CDR3 extends over 15 amino acids. V lost 1 base, J lost 2 bases, and 12 bases lay in between. The CDR3 protein is CASSYFRGTPYEQYF. CDR3 nucleotide sequence: TGTGCCAGCAGTTACTTCCGAGGGACACCCTACGAGCAGTACTTC.

This chain links TRBV4-3 with TRBJ2-5; 8 bases are a match to TRBD1. The DNA matches TRBJ2-7 better at its end, which makes the J call doubtful. CDR1 is LGHNA, CDR2 YSLEER, per germline. CDR3 length: 15 residues. CDR3: CASSRSYRGIYEQYF. DNA for the CDR3: TGCGCCAGCAGCCGATCTTACAGGGGGATCTACGAGCAGTACTTC.

This chain joins TRBV4-1 and TRBJ2-2; tentatively, D is TRBD1 (5 bases). CDR3 length equals 12 residues. Germline values: CDR1 MGHRA, CDR2 YSYEKL. V shed 3 bases and J shed 6 bases, with 5 bases lying between them. Here the CDR3 reads CASSHRAGELFF. As DNA, the CDR3 is TGCGCCAGCAGCCACAGGGCCGGGGAGCTGTTTTTT.

A note on this clone: One junction end disagrees with the germline gene, perhaps due to a read error. The J gene is TRBJ1-4, the V gene TRBV11-2; D gene unclear. Germline lookup yields CDR1 SGHAT and CDR2 FQNNGV. The CDR3 is made up of 16 amino acids. The CDR3 spells CASSQDLGFTNEKLFF. CDR3 sequence (DNA): TGCGCCAGCAGCCAAGATCTGGGGTTCACTAATGAAAAACTGTTTTTT. Looking up the rest from reference TRBV11-2 and TRBJ1-4 gives the full variable domain: EAGVAQSPRYKIIEKRQSVAFWCNPISGHATLYWYQQILGQGPKLLIQFQNNGVVDDSQLPKDRFSAERLKGVDSTLKIQPAKLEDSAVYLCASSQDLGFTNEKLFFGSGTQLSVL.

J is TRBJ2-1 and V is TRBV15, with TRBD1 identical over 10 bases. Germline CDR1 is LNHNV and CDR2 is YYDKDF (reference sequence). V dropped 5 bases and J dropped 9; count of bases not matched to a gene: 7. The CDR3 runs to 14 residues. CDR3 in DNA: TGTGCCACCAGCTCCCGGGACAGGGGTATTGAGCAGTTCTTC. Amino acid sequence: CATSSRDRGIEQFF. Combining the CDR3 with reference TRBV15 and TRBJ2-1 gives the whole variable domain DAMVIQNPRYQVTQFGKPVTLSCSQTLNHNVMYWYQQKSSQAPKLLFHYYDKDFNNEADTPDNFQSRRPNTSFCFLDIRSPGLGDTAMYLCATSSRDRGIEQFFGPGTRLTVL.

The J gene is TRBJ1-1, the V gene TRBV11-2; D unresolved. Trimming removed 1 base at V and 5 bases at J, with 14 bases between. CDR1 SGHAT and CDR2 FQNNGV come from the germline V gene. The CDR3 length is 15 residues. The CDR3 loop is CASSLVSLGRTEAFF. DNA for the CDR3: TGTGCCAGCAGCTTAGTTTCATTAGGTCGAACTGAAGCTTTCTTT.

This chain links TRBV18 with TRBJ2-5; D may be TRBD1 or TRBD2 (6 bases each). The V gene lost 4 bases and the J gene lost 5 bases, with 11 bases spanning the gap. The CDR3 is 13 amino acids. Germline V lookup: CDR1 KGHSH, CDR2 LQKENI. Written as DNA, the CDR3 is TGTGCCAGCTCACGGGGGGCCGGGGAGACCCAGTACTTC. It specifies CASSRGAGETQYF.